This TCR beta chain was identified in a study of a mutant IDH1 vaccine in newly diagnosed glioma (dated by TCRdb to the early 2020s). Looking at the study overall: Vaccination started 4-6 weeks after radiotherapy alone, or was given together with temozolomide cycles in the groups whose treatment included chemotherapy. The roughly 30 treated patients were about 60% male and around 38% female, with a mean age of around 40 years. Before enrollment, patients had received standard therapy of radiotherapy alone, temozolomide alone, or radiochemotherapy with temozolomide; most received the combination. Visit V12 was the week-35 safety follow-up and visit V13 was the week-47 end of study. Peripheral blood was collected at six visits: V03 (baseline), V05, V07, V10, V12 and V13. For exploratory analyses, approximately 23 treated patients had longitudinal TCRB deep sequencing done wherever samples were available. Beyond this particular receptor, the publication reports: Pseudoprogression seemed to be unrelated to changes in the top peripheral T cell clonotypes found by TCRB sequencing. It was noted by the authors that analyses of patient blood samples could not be reproduced owing to sample limitations. Across multiple MHC alleles, vaccine-induced immune responses were seen in around 93% of patients. Selection of PBMC samples for TCRB deep sequencing was based on availability.

Regarding this clone: Its recognized antigen is unknown. No base quality information exists; no much larger clone differs at one position.

Receptor libraries were prepared by the immunoSEQ multiplex PCR assay. The hsTCRB Kit was used according to the manufacturer's protocol to amplify rearranged TCR beta chain sequences. An Illumina MiSeq was used to sequence the TCRB libraries. Concerning the study's data processing: Demultiplexing, trimming and gene mapping were performed with the kit vendor's proprietary platform. The source is immuneACCESS, and TCRdb retained only in-frame sequences with V and J called. Part of the clones is not carried over; for the studies checked, unresolved V genes explain less than half of this, and the remainder is unexplained. The DNA was the basis for D and trimming; V, J and clone size are from that table. The sample includes approximately 100,000 clones, with roughly 91% observed a single time. The ten largest clones capture 0.6% to 0.95% of the sample. V lost 2 bases and J lost 7 bases; the stretch between them is 9 bases long. CDR1 and CDR2 (MNHNS, SASEGT) derive from the germline V gene. The CDR3 starts with the cysteine, ends with the phenylalanine, and has 14 residues. Just CDR3 DNA is preserved here, 42 bases in frame from base 1.

The time point label of this sample denotes: week 47, end of study. Each vaccine dose, consisting of 300 ug of a 20-mer mutant IDH1 peptide in Montanide, was administered subcutaneously with topical imiquimod. Patients were given eight vaccinations, in weeks 1, 3, 5, 7, 11, 15, 19 and 23, which matched visits V03 through V10. All donors had newly diagnosed IDH1-mutant astrocytomas of WHO grade 3 or 4 that showed loss of nuclear ATRX. The samples were drawn from NOA16, a multicentre, single-arm, open-label phase I trial in Germany that tested a mutant IDH1 peptide vaccine in humans for the first time. Genomic DNA for TCRB sequencing was extracted from EDTA blood using the DNeasy Blood and Tissue Kit.

The specimen comprised PBMCs, sampled from a glioma patient whose treatment included an IDH1 peptide vaccine. Rearrangement joined TRBV6-1 to TRBJ2-6; a tentative D call is TRBD1 (5 bases match). The clonotype originates from a woman aged 45-60 years with glioma. The DNA sequence is given as TGTGCCAGCAGTGAACACCAGGGAGCCAACGTCCTGACTTTC. Its product reads: CASSEHQGANVLTF.